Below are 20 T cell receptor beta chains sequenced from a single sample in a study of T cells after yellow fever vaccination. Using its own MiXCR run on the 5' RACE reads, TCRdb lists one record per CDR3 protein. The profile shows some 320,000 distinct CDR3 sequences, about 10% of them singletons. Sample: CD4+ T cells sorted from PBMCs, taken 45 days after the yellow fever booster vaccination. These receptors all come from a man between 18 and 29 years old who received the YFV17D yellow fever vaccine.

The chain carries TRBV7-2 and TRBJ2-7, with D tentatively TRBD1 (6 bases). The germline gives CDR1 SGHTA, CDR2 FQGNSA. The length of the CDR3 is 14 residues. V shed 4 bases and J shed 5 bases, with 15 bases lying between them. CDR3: CASSSYRAVHEQYF. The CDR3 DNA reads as TGTGCCAGCAGCTCCTACAGGGCAGTCCACGAGCAGTACTTC.

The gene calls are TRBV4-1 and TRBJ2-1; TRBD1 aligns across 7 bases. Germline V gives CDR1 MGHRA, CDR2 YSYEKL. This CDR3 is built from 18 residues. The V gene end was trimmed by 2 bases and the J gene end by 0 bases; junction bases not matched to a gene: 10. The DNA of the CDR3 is TGCGCCAGCAGCCAAACCTTCTCCGGGACAGCCTCCTACAATGAGCAGTTCTTC. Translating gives CASSQTFSGTASYNEQFF.

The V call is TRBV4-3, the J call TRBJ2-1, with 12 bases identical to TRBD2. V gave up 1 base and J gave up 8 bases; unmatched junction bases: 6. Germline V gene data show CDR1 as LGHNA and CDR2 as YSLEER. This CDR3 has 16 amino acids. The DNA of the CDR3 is TGCGCCAGCAGCCAAGGAACTAGCGGGGGGCGCGATGAGCAGTTCTTC. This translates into CASSQGTSGGRDEQFF.

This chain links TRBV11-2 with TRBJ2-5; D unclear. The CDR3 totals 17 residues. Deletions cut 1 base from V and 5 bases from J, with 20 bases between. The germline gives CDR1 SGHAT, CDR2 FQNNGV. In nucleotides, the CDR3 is TGTGCCAGCAGCTTAGGGGTGGGATTTCCCGGCTGGGAGACCCAGTACTTC. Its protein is CASSLGVGFPGWETQYF.

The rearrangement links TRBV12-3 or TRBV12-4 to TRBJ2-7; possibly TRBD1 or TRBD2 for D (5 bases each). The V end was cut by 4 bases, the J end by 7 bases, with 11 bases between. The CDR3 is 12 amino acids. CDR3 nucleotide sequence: TGTGCCAGCAGTTCACGTGGGGGTGAGCAGTACTTC. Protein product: CASSSRGGEQYF.

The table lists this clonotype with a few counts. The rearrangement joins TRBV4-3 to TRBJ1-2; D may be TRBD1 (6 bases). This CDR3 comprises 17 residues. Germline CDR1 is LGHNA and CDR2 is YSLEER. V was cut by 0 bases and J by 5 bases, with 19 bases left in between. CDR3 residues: CASSQDPNTWGLYGYTF. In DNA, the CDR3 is TGCGCCAGCAGCCAAGATCCGAACACTTGGGGGCTTTATGGCTACACCTTC.

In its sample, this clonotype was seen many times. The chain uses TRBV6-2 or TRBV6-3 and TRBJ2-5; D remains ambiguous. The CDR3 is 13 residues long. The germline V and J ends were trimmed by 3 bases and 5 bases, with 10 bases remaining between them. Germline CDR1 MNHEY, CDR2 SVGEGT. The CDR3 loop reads CASSYGPGETQYF. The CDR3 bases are TGTGCCAGCAGTTATGGACCGGGTGAGACCCAGTACTTC.

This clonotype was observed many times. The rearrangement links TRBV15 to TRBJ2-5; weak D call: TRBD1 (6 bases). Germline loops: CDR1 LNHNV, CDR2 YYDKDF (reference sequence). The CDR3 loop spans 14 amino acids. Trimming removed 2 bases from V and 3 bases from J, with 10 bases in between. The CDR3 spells CATSRQGFEETQYF. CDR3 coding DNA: TGTGCCACCAGCAGACAGGGGTTTGAAGAGACCCAGTACTTC.

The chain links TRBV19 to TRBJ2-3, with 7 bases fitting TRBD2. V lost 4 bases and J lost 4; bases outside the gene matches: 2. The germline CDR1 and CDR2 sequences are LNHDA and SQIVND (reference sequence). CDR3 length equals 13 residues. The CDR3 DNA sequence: TGTGCCAGTAGTACCCTAGCGGCAGATACGCAGTATTTT. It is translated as CASSTLAADTQYF. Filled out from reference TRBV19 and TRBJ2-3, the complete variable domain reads DGGITQSPKYLFRKEGQNVTLSCEQNLNHDAMYWYRQDPGQGLRLIYYSQIVNDFQKGDIAEGYSVSREKKESFPLTVTSAQKNPTAFYLCASSTLAADTQYFGPGTRLTVL.

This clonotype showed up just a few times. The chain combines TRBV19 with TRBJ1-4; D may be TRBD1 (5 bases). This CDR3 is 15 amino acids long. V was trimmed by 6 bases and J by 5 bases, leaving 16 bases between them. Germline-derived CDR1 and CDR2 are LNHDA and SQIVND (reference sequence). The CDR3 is CASSRSWTPNEKLFF. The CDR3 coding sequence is TGTGCCAGTAGCCGGAGCTGGACACCAAATGAAAAACTGTTTTTT. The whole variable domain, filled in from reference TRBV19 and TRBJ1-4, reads DGGITQSPKYLFRKEGQNVTLSCEQNLNHDAMYWYRQDPGQGLRLIYYSQIVNDFQKGDIAEGYSVSREKKESFPLTVTSAQKNPTAFYLCASSRSWTPNEKLFFGSGTQLSVL.

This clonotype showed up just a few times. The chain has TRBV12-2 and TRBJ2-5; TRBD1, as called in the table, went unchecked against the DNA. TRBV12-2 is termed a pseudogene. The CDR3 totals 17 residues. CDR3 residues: CASRLNGQGAIRETQYF. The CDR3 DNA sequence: TGTGCAAGTCGCTTGAATGGACAGGGGGCGATTCGGGAGACCCAGTACTTC.

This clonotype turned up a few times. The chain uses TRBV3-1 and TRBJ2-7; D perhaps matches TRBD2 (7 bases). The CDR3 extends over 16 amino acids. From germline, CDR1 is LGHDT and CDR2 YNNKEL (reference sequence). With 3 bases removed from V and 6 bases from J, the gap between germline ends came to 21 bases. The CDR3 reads CASSHEGGLGSSEQYF. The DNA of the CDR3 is TGTGCCAGCAGCCATGAGGGGGGGCTCGGATCCAGCGAGCAGTACTTC.

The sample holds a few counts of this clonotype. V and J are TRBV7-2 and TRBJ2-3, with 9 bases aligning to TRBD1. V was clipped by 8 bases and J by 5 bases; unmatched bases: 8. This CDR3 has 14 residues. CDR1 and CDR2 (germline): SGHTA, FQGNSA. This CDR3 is CASATGGQRDTQYF. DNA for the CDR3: TGTGCCAGCGCTACAGGGGGCCAGCGAGATACGCAGTATTTT.

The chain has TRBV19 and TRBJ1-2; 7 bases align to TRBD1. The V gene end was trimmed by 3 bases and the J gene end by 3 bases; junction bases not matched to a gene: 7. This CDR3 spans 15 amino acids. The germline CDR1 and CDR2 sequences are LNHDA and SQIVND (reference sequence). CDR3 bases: TGTGCCAGTAGTATGGGGACAGACTCTTACTATGGCTACACCTTC. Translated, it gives CASSMGTDSYYGYTF.

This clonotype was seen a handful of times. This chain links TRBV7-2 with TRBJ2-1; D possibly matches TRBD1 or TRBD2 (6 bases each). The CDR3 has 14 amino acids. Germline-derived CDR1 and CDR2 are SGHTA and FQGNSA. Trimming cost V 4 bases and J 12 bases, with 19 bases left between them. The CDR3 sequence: CASSSGGGGGRQFF. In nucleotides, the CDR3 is TGTGCCAGCAGCTCAGGAGGGGGTGGGGGCAGGCAGTTCTTC.

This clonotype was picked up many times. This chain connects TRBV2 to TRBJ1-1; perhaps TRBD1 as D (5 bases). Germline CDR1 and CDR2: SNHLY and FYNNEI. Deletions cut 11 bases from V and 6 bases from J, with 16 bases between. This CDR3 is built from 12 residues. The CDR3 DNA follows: TGTGCCTCCAGCAGGGAGATCGCTGAAGCTTTCTTT. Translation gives CASSREIAEAFF.

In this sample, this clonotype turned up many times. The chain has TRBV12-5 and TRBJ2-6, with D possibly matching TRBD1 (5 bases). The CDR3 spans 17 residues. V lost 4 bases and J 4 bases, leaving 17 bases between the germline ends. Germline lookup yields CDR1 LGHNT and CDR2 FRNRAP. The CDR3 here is CASGSTPGFSGANVLTF. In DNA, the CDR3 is TGTGCTAGTGGTTCCACCCCAGGGTTTTCAGGGGCCAACGTCCTGACTTTC.

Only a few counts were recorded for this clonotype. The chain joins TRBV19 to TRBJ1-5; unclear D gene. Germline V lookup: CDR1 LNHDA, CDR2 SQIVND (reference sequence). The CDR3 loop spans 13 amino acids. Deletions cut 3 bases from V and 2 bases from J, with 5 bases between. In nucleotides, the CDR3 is TGTGCCAGTAGTATCGGTCGCAATCAGCCCCAGCATTTT. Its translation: CASSIGRNQPQHF.

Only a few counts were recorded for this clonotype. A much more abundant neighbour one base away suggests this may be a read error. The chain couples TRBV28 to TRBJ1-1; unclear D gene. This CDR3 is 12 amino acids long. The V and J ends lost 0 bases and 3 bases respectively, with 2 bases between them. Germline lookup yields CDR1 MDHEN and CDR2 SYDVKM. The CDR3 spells CASSLWDTEAFF. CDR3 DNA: TGTGCCAGCAGTTTATGGGACACTGAAGCTTTCTTT.

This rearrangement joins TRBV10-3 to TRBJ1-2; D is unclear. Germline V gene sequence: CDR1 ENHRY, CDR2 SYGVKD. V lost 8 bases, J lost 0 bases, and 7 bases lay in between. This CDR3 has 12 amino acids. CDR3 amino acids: CAISSANYGYTF. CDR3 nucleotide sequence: TGTGCCATCTCATCGGCTAACTATGGCTACACCTTC.